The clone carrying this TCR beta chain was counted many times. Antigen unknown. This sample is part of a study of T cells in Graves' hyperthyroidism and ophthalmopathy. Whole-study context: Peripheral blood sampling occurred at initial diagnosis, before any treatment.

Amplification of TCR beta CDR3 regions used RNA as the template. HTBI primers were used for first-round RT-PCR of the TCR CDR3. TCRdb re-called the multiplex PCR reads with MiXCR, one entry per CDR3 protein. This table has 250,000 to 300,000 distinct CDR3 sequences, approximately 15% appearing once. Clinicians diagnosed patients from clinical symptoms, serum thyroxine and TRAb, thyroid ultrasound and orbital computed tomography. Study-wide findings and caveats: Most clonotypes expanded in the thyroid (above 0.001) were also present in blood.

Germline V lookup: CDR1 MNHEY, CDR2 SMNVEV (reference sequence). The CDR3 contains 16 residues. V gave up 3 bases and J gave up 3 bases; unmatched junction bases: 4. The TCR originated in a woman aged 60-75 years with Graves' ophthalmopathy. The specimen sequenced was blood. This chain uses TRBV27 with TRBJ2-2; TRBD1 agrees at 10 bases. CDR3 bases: TGTGCCAGCAGTTTGTTAGGGACAGGGGACACCGGGGAGCTGTTTTTT. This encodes CASSLLGTGDTGELFF.